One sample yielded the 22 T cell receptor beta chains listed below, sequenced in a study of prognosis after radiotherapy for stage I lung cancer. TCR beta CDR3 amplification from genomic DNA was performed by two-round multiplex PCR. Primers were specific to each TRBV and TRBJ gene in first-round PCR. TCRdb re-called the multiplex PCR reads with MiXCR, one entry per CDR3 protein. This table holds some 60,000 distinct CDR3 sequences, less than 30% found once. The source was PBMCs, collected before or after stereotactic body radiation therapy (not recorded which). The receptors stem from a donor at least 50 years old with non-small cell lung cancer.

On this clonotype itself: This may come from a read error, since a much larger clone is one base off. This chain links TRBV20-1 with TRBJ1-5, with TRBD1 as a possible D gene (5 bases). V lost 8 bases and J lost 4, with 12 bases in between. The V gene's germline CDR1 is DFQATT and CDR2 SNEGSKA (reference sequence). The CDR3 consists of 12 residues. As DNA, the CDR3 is TGCAGTAGGTGCGAGGGGAATCAGCCCCAGCATTTT. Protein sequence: CSRCEGNQPQHF.

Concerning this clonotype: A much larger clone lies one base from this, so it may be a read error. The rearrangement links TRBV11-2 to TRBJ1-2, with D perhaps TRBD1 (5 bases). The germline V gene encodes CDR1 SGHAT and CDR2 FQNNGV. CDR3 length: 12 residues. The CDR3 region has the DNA TGTGCCAGAAGCTTAGACAGAGGTGGCTACACCTTC. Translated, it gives CARSLDRGGYTF.

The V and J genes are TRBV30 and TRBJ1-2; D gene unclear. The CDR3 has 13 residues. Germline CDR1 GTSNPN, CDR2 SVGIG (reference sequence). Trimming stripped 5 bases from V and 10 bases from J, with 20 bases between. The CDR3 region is CAWGLWTPGVYTF. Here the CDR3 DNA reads TGTGCCTGGGGCCTCTGGACTCCCGGCGTCTACACCTTC.

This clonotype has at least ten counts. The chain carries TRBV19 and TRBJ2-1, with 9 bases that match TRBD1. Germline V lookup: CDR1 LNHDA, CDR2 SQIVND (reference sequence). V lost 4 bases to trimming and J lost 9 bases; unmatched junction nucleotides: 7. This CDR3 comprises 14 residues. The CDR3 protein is CASSRDRGTGEQFF. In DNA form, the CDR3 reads TGTGCCAGTAGTAGAGACAGGGGGACGGGTGAGCAGTTCTTC.

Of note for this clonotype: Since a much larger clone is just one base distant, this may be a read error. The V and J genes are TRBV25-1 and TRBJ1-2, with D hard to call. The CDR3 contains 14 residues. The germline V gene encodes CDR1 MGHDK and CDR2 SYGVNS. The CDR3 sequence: CASSNREGAYGDTF. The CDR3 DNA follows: TGTGCCAGCAGTAACCGCGAAGGAGCCTATGGCGACACCTTC.

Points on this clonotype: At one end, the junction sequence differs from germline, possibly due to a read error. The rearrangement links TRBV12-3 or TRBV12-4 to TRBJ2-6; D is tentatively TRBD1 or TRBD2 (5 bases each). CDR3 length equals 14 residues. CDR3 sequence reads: CASSLSSGGNVLTF. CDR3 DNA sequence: TGTGCCAGCAGTCTGAGCTCTGGGGGCAACGTCCTGACTTTC.

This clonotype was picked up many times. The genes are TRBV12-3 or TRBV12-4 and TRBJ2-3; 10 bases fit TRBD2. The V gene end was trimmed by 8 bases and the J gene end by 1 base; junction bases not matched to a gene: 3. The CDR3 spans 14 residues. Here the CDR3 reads CASWGTSGTDTQYF. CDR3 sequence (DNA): TGTGCCAGCTGGGGGACTAGCGGCACAGATACGCAGTATTTT.

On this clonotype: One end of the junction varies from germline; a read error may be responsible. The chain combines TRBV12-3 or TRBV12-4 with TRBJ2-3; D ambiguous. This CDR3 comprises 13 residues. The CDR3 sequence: CARNPGSTDTQYF. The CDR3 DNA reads TGTGCCAGGAACCCAGGTAGCACAGATACACAGTATTTT.

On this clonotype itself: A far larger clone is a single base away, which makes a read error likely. The DNA of the CDR3 is TGTGCCAGCAGTGAGGGGACAGGGTGGACGACTGAAGCTTTCTTT. Translation: CASSEGTGWTTEAFF. V and J are TRBV6-4 and TRBJ1-1, with 9 bases aligning to TRBD1. Trimming took 3 bases from V and 5 from J; bases not matched to a gene: 7. The CDR3 has 15 amino acids. CDR1 is MRHNA, CDR2 SNTAGT, per germline.

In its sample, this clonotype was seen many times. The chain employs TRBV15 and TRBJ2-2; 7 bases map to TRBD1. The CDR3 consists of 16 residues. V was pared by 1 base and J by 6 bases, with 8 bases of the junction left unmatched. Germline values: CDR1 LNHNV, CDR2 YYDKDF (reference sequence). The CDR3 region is CATSRGTGVDAGELFF. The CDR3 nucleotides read TGTGCCACCAGCAGAGGTACAGGGGTGGATGCCGGGGAGCTGTTTTTT.

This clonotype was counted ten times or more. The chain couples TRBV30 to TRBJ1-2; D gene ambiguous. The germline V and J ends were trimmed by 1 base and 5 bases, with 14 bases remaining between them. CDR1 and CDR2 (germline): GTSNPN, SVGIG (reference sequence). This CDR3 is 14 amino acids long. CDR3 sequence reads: CAWSGQTSRYGYTF. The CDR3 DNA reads TGTGCCTGGAGTGGCCAGACCTCTAGGTATGGCTACACCTTC.

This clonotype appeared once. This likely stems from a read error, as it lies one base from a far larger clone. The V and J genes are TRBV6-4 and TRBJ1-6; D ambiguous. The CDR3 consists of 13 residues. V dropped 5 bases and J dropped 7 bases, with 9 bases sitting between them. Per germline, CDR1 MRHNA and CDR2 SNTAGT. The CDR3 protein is CASSYSGNSPLHF. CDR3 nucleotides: TGTGCCAGCAGTTATAGCGGCAATTCACCCCTCCACTTT.

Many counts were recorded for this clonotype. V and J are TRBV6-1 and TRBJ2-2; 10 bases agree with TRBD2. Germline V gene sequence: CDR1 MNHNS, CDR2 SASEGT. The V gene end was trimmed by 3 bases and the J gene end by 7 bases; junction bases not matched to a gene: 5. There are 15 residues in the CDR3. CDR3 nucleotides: TGTGCCAGCAGTGATAGCGGGGGGCGGGACGGGGAGCTGTTTTTT. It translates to CASSDSGGRDGELFF.

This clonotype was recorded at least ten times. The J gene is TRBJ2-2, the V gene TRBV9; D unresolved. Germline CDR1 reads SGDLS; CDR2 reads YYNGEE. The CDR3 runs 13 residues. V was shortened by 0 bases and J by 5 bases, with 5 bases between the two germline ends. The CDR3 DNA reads TGTGCCAGCAGCGTAGAGGGTACCGGGGAGCTGTTTTTT. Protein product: CASSVEGTGELFF.

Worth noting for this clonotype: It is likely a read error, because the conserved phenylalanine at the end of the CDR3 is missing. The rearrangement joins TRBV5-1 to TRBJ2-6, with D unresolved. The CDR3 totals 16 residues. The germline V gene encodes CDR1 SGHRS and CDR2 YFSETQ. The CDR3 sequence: CASSLAGDAGDNVLTL. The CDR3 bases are TGCGCCAGCAGCTTGGCCGGCGACGCTGGGGACAACGTCCTGACTTTG.

CDR3 nucleotide sequence: TGTGCCAGCATGCGGGACAGGCGGGGTAGCAATCAGCCCCAGCATTTT. Translation: CASMRDRRGSNQPQHF. V is TRBV6-1 and J is TRBJ1-5; 8 bases agree with TRBD1. Germline CDR1 reads MNHNS; CDR2 reads SASEGT. With V trimmed by 7 bases and J by 0 bases, 8 bases remained unmatched. The CDR3 extends over 16 amino acids.

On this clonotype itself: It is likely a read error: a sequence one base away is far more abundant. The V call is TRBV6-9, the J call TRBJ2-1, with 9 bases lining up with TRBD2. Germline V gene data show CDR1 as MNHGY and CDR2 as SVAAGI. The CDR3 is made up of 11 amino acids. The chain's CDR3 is CDSSPGLATFF. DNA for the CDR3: TGTGACAGCAGCCCCGGACTAGCGACGTTCTTC.

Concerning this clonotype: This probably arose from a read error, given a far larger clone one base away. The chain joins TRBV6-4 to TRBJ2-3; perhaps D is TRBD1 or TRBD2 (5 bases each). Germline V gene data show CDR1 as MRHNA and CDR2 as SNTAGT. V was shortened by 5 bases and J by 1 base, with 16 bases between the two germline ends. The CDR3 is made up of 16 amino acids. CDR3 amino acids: CASSYSGPPGTDTQYF. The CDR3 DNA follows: TGTGCCAGCAGTTATTCGGGACCCCCTGGCACAGATACGCAGTATTTT.

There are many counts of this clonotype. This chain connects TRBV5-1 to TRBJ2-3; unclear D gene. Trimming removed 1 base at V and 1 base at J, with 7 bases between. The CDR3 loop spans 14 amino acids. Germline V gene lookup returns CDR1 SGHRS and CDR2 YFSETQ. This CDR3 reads CASSLLQGTDTQYF. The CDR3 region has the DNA TGCGCCAGCAGCTTGCTCCAGGGCACAGATACGCAGTATTTT.

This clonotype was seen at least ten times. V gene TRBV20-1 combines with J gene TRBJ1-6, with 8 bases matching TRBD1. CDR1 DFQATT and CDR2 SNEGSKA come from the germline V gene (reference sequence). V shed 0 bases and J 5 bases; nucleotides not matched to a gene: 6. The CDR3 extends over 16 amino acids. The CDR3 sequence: CSARDLSTGDNSPLHF. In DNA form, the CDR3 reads TGCAGTGCTAGAGATCTATCGACAGGGGATAATTCACCCCTCCACTTT.

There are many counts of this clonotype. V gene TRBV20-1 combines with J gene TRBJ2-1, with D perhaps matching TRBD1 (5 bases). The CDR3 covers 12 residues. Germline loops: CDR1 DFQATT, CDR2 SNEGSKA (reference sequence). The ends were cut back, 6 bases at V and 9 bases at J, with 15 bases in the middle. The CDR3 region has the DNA TGCAGTGCAAACGCAGGGCGGACTGAGCAGTTCTTC. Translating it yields CSANAGRTEQFF.

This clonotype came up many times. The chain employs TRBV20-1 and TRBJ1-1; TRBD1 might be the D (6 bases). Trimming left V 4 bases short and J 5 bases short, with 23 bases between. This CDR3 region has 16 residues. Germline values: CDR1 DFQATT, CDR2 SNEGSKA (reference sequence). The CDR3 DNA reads TGCAGTGCTAAAGAAGTCGAGTGGAGGGGGGGAACTGAAGCTTTCTTT. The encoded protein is CSAKEVEWRGGTEAFF.